The 18 T cell receptor beta chains below all came from one sample that was sequenced in a study of sequential checkpoint blockade in melanoma. The protocol was immunoSEQ multiplex PCR, while the TCRdb copy is restricted to in-frame clones and leaves out a portion. This sample has about 28,000 clones, with under 85% found just once. The treatment here: randomized to nivolumab then ipilimumab (arm A) or the reverse (arm B). The sample consisted of CD8+ T cells sorted from blood (inferred from file names), taken from a patient given nivolumab and ipilimumab in sequence. These receptors originate from a human donor with melanoma.

The rearrangement uses TRBV6-5 and TRBJ2-3; TRBD2 matches at 9 bases. The CDR3 loop spans 15 amino acids. Germline CDR1 reads MNHEY; CDR2 reads SVGAGI. The trim removed 4 bases at V and 5 bases at J, leaving 7 bases unmatched. Here the CDR3 DNA reads TGTGCCAGCAGTTCGGTAGCGGGAGAGGTAGATACGCAGTATTTT. Its protein product is CASSSVAGEVDTQYF.

The rearrangement uses TRBV19 and TRBJ1-1; TRBD1 aligns across 8 bases. Germline CDR1 reads LNHDA; CDR2 reads SQIVND (reference sequence). V gave up 4 bases and J gave up 5 bases; unmatched junction bases: 12. This CDR3 has 16 amino acids. CDR3 coding DNA: TGTGCCAGTAGTACCTTTTGGACAGGGCAGAAGACTGAAGCTTTCTTT. Its translation is CASSTFWTGQKTEAFF.

J is TRBJ2-5 and V is TRBV11-2, with a possible D match to TRBD2 (5 bases). The CDR3 sequence is 14 residues long. Germline CDR1 reads SGHAT; CDR2 reads FQNNGV. The V and J ends lost 1 base and 4 bases respectively, with 10 bases between them. CDR3 region: CASSLVGMGETQYF. The CDR3 coding sequence is TGTGCCAGCAGCTTAGTCGGGATGGGAGAGACCCAGTACTTC.

By share, this clone ranks as medium-sized. The chain combines TRBV5-4 with TRBJ1-5, with D unresolved. Germline assignment: CDR1 SGHNT and CDR2 YYREEE (reference sequence). The CDR3 has 13 residues. V shed 5 bases and J shed 7 bases, with 13 bases lying between them. The CDR3 sequence is CASSPAPGQPQHF. In nucleotides, the CDR3 is TGTGCCAGCAGTCCCGCACCGGGGCAGCCCCAGCATTTT. Full variable domain (rest looked up from reference TRBV5-4 and TRBJ1-5): ETGVTQSPTHLIKTRGQQVTLRCSSQSGHNTVSWYQQALGQGPQFIFQYYREEENGRGNFPPRFSGLQFPNYSSELNVNALELDDSALYLCASSPAPGQPQHFGDGTRLSIL.

The chain couples TRBV14 to TRBJ2-7; the match to TRBD2 covers 7 bases. The CDR3 sequence is 16 residues long. The V and J ends lost 3 bases and 6 bases, in that order; junction bases with no gene match: 14. In germline, CDR1 is SGHDN, CDR2 FVKESK. CDR3 amino acids: CASSQTGGDPGGEQYF. DNA for the CDR3: TGTGCCAGCAGCCAGACGGGTGGGGATCCGGGGGGCGAGCAGTACTTC. Variable domain in full (rest from reference TRBV14 and TRBJ2-7): EAGVTQFPSHSVIEKGQTVTLRCDPISGHDNLYWYRRVMGKEIKFLLHFVKESKQDESGMPNNRFLAERTGGTYSTLKVQPAELEDSGVYFCASSQTGGDPGGEQYFGPGTRLTVT.

The chain joins TRBV19 to TRBJ2-1; D is ambiguous. Germline assignment: CDR1 LNHDA and CDR2 SQIVND (reference sequence). V lost 3 bases to trimming and J lost 0 bases, with 9 bases between them. This CDR3 contains 15 residues. The CDR3 sequence is CASSIPLSSYNEQFF. The CDR3 DNA is TGTGCCAGTAGTATTCCACTGAGCTCCTACAATGAGCAGTTCTTC.

The CDR3 reads CASSPGGTGGGYTF. CDR3 nucleotide sequence: TGCGCCAGCAGCCCGGGAGGTACAGGGGGCGGCTACACCTTC. J is TRBJ1-2 and V is TRBV5-1, with 9 bases that match TRBD1. Germline V gene lookup returns CDR1 SGHRS and CDR2 YFSETQ. The junction had 9 bases not matched to a gene; V was cut back by 4 bases and J by 8 bases. CDR3 length equals 14 residues.

The chain carries TRBV7-9 and TRBJ2-7; D ambiguous. The germline V and J ends were trimmed by 0 bases and 4 bases, with 10 bases remaining between them. This CDR3 is built from 14 residues. Germline V gene lookup returns CDR1 SEHNR and CDR2 FQNEAQ (reference sequence). Here the CDR3 DNA reads TGTGCCAGCAGCTTAGCCGTTTCTTTATACGAGCAGTACTTC. It is translated as CASSLAVSLYEQYF. Full variable domain (missing parts from reference TRBV7-9 and TRBJ2-7): DTGVSQNPRHKITKRGQNVTFRCDPISEHNRLYWYRQTLGQGPEFLTYFQNEAQLEKSRLLSDRFSAERPKGSFSTLEIQRTEQGDSAMYLCASSLAVSLYEQYFGPGTRLTVT.

This chain uses TRBV4-3 with TRBJ2-3; D might be TRBD2 (6 bases). The CDR3 consists of 15 residues. The V end lost 2 bases, the J end lost 5 bases, and 14 bases lay between the germline ends. Germline assignment: CDR1 LGHNA and CDR2 YSLEER. The CDR3 here is CASSQIPGGVDTQYF. The CDR3 DNA follows: TGCGCCAGCAGCCAAATTCCCGGAGGGGTAGATACGCAGTATTTT.

This chain links TRBV6-1 with TRBJ1-6; no firm D call. This CDR3 is built from 16 residues. V dropped 4 bases and J dropped 4 bases, with 14 bases sitting between them. Per germline, CDR1 MNHNS and CDR2 SASEGT. Written as DNA, the CDR3 is TGTGCCAGCAGTGGAACAGCCCGTTTTTATAATTCACCCCTCCACTTT. Translated: CASSGTARFYNSPLHF.

The chain recombines TRBV7-3 with TRBJ1-1; unclear D gene. The length of the CDR3 is 13 residues. The germline V gene has CDR1 SGHTA and CDR2 FQGTGA. The V end lost 2 bases, the J end lost 2 bases, and 6 bases lay between the germline ends. Here the CDR3 reads CASSLLPNTEAFF. DNA for the CDR3: TGTGCCAGCAGCTTACTCCCCAACACTGAAGCTTTCTTT.

The chain carries TRBV28 and TRBJ2-3; D unresolved. Germline V gene lookup returns CDR1 MDHEN and CDR2 SYDVKM. Trimming took off 4 bases at V and 1 base at J, with 24 bases between the two ends. There are 19 residues in the CDR3. Here the CDR3 DNA reads TGTGCCAGCAGTTCAACCCCACTGGGCATCTCCTCAGGCACAGATACGCAGTATTTT. Protein: CASSSTPLGISSGTDTQYF.

The CDR3 DNA reads as TGCAGCGTTGTCGGGTCGAACTACGAGCAGTACTTC. As protein: CSVVGSNYEQYF. The J gene is TRBJ2-7, the V gene TRBV29-1; no firm D call. V was shortened by 4 bases and J by 3 bases, with 10 bases between the two germline ends. The CDR3 consists of 12 residues. Germline values: CDR1 SQVTM, CDR2 ANQGSEA.

V and J are TRBV27 and TRBJ2-5; 8 bases match TRBD1. V shed 6 bases and J 0 bases; nucleotides not matched to a gene: 15. CDR1 MNHEY and CDR2 SMNVEV come from the germline V gene (reference sequence). The CDR3 spans 18 residues. CDR3 sequence reads: CASRPRQGSNRYQETQYF. The CDR3 DNA follows: TGTGCCAGCAGGCCAAGACAGGGGTCAAACCGATACCAAGAGACCCAGTACTTC.

This chain joins TRBV28 and TRBJ2-5, with a tentative D call TRBD2 (5 bases). CDR3 length: 16 amino acids. V was trimmed by 2 bases and J by 3 bases, leaving 16 bases between them. Germline V lookup: CDR1 MDHEN, CDR2 SYDVKM. In DNA, the CDR3 is TGTGCCAGCAGTTTACGCGGGTGGTCGGAGAAAGAGACCCAGTACTTC. This codes for CASSLRGWSEKETQYF.

The V gene is TRBV29-1, the J gene TRBJ1-1; perhaps TRBD1 as D (5 bases). Trimming pared 3 bases from V and 3 bases from J, leaving 17 bases between. The CDR3 totals 15 residues. CDR1 SQVTM and CDR2 ANQGSEA come from the germline V gene. For the CDR3, the DNA is TGCAGCGTTGAGGTCCCCGTGACAGAGGACACTGAAGCTTTCTTT. Amino acid sequence: CSVEVPVTEDTEAFF.

The chain uses TRBV7-8 and TRBJ2-2, with D uncertain. This CDR3 comprises 15 residues. V was shortened by 1 base and J by 2 bases, with 8 bases between the two germline ends. Germline CDR1 and CDR2: SGHVS and FQNEAQ. In DNA, the CDR3 is TGTGCCAGCAGCTTAGATACAGCAAACACCGGGGAGCTGTTTTTT. Encoded protein: CASSLDTANTGELFF.

This sequence joins TRBV9 and TRBJ1-3, with a weak D call TRBD1 (6 bases). The V gene's germline CDR1 is SGDLS and CDR2 YYNGEE. V was shortened by 0 bases and J by 0 bases, with 13 bases between the two germline ends. This CDR3 contains 17 residues. CDR3 protein: CASSVGGGPLSGNTIYF. DNA for the CDR3: TGTGCCAGCAGCGTAGGAGGGGGACCCCTCTCTGGAAACACCATATATTTT.